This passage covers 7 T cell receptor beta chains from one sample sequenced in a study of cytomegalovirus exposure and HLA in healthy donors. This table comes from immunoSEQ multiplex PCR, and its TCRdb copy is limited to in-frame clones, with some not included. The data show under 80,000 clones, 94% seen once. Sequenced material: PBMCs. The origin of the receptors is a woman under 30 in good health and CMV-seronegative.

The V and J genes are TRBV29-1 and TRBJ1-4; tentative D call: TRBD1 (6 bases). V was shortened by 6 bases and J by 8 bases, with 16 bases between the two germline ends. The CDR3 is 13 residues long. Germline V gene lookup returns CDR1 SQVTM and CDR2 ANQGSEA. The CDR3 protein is CSVEDREGEKLFF. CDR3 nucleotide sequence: TGCAGCGTGGAGGACAGAGAGGGAGAAAAACTGTTTTTT.

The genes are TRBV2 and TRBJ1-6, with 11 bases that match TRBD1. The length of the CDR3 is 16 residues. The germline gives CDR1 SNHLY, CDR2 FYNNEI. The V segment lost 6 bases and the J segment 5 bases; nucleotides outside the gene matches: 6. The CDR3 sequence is CASRADRGLDNSPLHF. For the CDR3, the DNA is TGTGCCAGCAGGGCGGACAGGGGGCTTGATAATTCACCCCTCCACTTT.

The chain's CDR3 is CASSGQGANEKLFF. As DNA, the CDR3 is TGTGCCAGCAGCGGACAGGGAGCTAATGAAAAACTGTTTTTT. The V gene is TRBV5-8, the J gene TRBJ1-4; 8 nucleotides align to TRBD1. V dropped 4 bases and J dropped 3; count of bases not matched to a gene: 2. Germline assignment: CDR1 SGHTS and CDR2 YDEGEE. The CDR3 length is 14 residues.

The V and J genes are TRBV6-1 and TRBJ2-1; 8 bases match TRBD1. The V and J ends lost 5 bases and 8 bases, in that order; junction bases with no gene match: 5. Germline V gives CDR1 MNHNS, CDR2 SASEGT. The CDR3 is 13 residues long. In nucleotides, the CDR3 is TGTGCCAGCAGTCGGGACAGGTATGATGAGCAGTTCTTC. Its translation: CASSRDRYDEQFF.

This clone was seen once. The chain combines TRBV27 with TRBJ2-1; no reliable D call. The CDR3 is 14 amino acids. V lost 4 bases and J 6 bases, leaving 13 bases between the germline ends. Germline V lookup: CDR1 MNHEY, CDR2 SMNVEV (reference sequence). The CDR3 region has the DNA TGTGCCAGCAGTTCGCTTTACTCCGTCAATGAGCAGTTCTTC. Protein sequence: CASSSLYSVNEQFF.

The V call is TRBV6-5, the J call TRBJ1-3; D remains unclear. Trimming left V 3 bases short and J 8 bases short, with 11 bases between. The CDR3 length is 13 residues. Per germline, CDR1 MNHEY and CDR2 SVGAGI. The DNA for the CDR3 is TGTGCCAGCAGTTATAGGAGCGGCGACACCATATATTTT. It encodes CASSYRSGDTIYF.

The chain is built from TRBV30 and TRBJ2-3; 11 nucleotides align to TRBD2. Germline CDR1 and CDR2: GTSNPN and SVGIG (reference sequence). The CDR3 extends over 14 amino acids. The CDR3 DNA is TGTGCGGCGGACAGACTAGCGGGACTAGATACGCAGTATTTT. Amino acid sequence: CAADRLAGLDTQYF.